This T cell receptor (beta chain) was documented in a study of early T cells in non-severe SARS-CoV-2 infection. Study at large: Bulk RNA isolated from unsorted whole blood underwent sequencing; chains were not paired.

The protocol attached unique molecular identifiers to individual cDNA molecules. TCRdb passed the 5' RACE reads through MiXCR, listing each CDR3 protein once. This sample yields under 65,000 distinct CDR3 sequences, of which 13% are seen a single time; 9.3% belongs to the top ten. The V and J ends lost 0 bases and 6 bases respectively, with 11 bases between them. Germline CDR1 reads LGHDT; CDR2 reads YNNKEL (reference sequence). There are 14 residues in the CDR3. The receptor comes from an adult who was a healthcare worker with PCR-confirmed SARS-CoV-2 infection or an uninfected control (not recorded which). This material consisted of whole blood, taken at baseline. V gene TRBV3-1 combines with J gene TRBJ1-2; no definite D call. In DNA, the CDR3 is TGTGCCAGCAGCCAAGATTTCGTGGGGAATGGCTACACCTTC. Protein product: CASSQDFVGNGYTF.